These T cell receptor beta chains were read from a single sample in a study of neurological immune-mediated disorders. TCRdb re-called the 5' RACE reads with MiXCR, one entry per CDR3 protein. The sample contains roughly 50,000 distinct CDR3 sequences, approximately 12% of which appear only once. The sequenced sample consisted of PBMCs. The receptors were sampled from a male donor with HTLV-1-associated myelopathy (HAM/TSP). Each CDR3 is given with its conserved first and last residue.

v_gene	j_gene	CDR3aa
TRBV20-1	TRBJ2-1	CSARYVGGAKYEQFF
TRBV7-2	TRBJ2-5	CASRGGAGETQYF
TRBV29-1	TRBJ2-1	CSVPIRDQRREQFF
TRBV28	TRBJ2-7	CASSFFSGAYEQYF
TRBV5-1	TRBJ2-2	CASSFSGPNTGELFF
TRBV7-2	TRBJ2-7	CASSPSWGAGQYF
TRBV13	TRBJ2-3	CASSLGTAIDTQYF
TRBV11-3	TRBJ2-3	CASSLATSGPDTQYF
TRBV6-6	TRBJ1-1	CASSYSGTVNEAFF
TRBV7-2	TRBJ2-3	CASSSGGSTDTQYF
TRBV28	TRBJ2-7	CASSPSGEGGGEQYF
TRBV20-1	TRBJ2-7	CSARVTGSYEQYF
TRBV20-1	TRBJ2-7	CSARANRATYEQYF
TRBV24-1	TRBJ2-5	CATSDRGGKTKETQYF
TRBV5-1	TRBJ1-1	CASSWGDKPNTEAFF
TRBV3-1	TRBJ2-7	CASSQDGQGAGEQYF
TRBV5-1	TRBJ2-7	CASSPPTEQDEQYF
TRBV6-6	TRBJ2-2	CASSSGQVGTGELFF
TRBV29-1	TRBJ2-3	CSVSGTRSVGTQYF